Presented here are 27 T cell receptor beta chains from one specimen sequenced in a study of blood T cell repertoires in COVID-19. This table comes from immunoSEQ multiplex PCR, and its TCRdb copy is limited to in-frame clones, with some not included. The repertoire holds 470,000 or so clones, with roughly 90% as singletons. The specimen was peripheral blood. The receptors originated from a woman aged 25-40 years with acute or convalescent COVID-19.

This chain joins TRBV4-1 and TRBJ2-7, with a weak D call TRBD2 (6 bases). From germline, CDR1 is MGHRA and CDR2 YSYEKL. V lost 4 bases, J lost 7 bases, and 14 bases lay in between. There are 13 residues in the CDR3. The CDR3 sequence is CASSRVLASEQYF. CDR3 DNA: TGCGCCAGCAGCCGAGTACTAGCAAGTGAGCAGTACTTC.

V and J are TRBV10-3 and TRBJ1-5; 7 bases map to TRBD1. CDR3 length: 14 residues. Trimming at V came to 6 bases and at J to 5 bases, leaving 7 bases not matched to a gene. Germline V gives CDR1 ENHRY, CDR2 SYGVKD. The CDR3 sequence: CAISETGRDQPQHF. DNA for the CDR3: TGTGCCATCAGCGAGACAGGGAGGGATCAGCCCCAGCATTTT.

About this clone: The identical CDR3 is also encoded by other nucleotide sequences in the sample. V and J are TRBV6-4 and TRBJ1-1, with D maybe TRBD1 (5 bases). Germline assignment: CDR1 MRHNA and CDR2 SNTAGT. Trimming shortened V by 4 bases and J by 1 base, and 7 bases separated the two germline ends. The CDR3 loop spans 13 amino acids. CDR3 DNA: TGTGCCAGCAGTGCTACAGGGAACACTGAAGCTTTCTTT. Translating gives CASSATGNTEAFF.

V is TRBV12-3 or TRBV12-4 and J is TRBJ1-2; 10 bases fit TRBD1. The V segment lost 4 bases and the J segment 7 bases; nucleotides outside the gene matches: 3. This CDR3 has 13 amino acids. CDR3 bases: TGTGCCAGCAGTTCGGACAGGGGGTTTGGCTACACCTTC. Its translation is CASSSDRGFGYTF.

The V and J genes are TRBV12-3 or TRBV12-4 and TRBJ1-2; D gene ambiguous. Trimming shortened V by 2 bases and J by 8 bases, and 12 bases separated the two germline ends. The CDR3 totals 13 residues. CDR3 in DNA: TGTGCCAGCAGTTTATATGACACGGGGGGCTACACCTTC. The encoded protein is CASSLYDTGGYTF.

This chain uses TRBV28 with TRBJ2-7; 12 positions agree with TRBD1. Unmatched junction bases numbered 4, after V lost 6 bases and J lost 4 bases. This CDR3 has 14 residues. Germline V gene lookup returns CDR1 MDHEN and CDR2 SYDVKM. The CDR3 reads CASRRDRGLYEQYF. The CDR3 nucleotides are TGTGCCAGCAGGCGGGACAGGGGGCTATACGAGCAGTACTTC.

CDR3 protein: CASTTPGTGELFF. In DNA form, the CDR3 reads TGTGCCAGCACCACCCCCGGCACCGGGGAGCTGTTTTTT. This chain uses TRBV6-5 with TRBJ2-2, with D uncertain. The CDR3 runs 13 residues. The germline V and J ends were trimmed by 7 bases and 4 bases, with 10 bases remaining between them. Germline V lookup: CDR1 MNHEY, CDR2 SVGAGI.

The chain links TRBV9 to TRBJ2-3; TRBD2 matches 8 bases. Germline CDR1 is SGDLS and CDR2 is YYNGEE. The V segment lost 0 bases and the J segment 1 base; nucleotides outside the gene matches: 1. The CDR3 runs 15 residues. This chain's CDR3 is CASSVVAGRTDTQYF. In DNA form, the CDR3 reads TGTGCCAGCAGCGTAGTAGCGGGGCGCACAGATACGCAGTATTTT.

CDR3 loop: CASTSTNGEAFF. In DNA form, the CDR3 reads TGTGCCAGCACCTCCACTAACGGGGAAGCTTTCTTT. The V and J genes are TRBV12-3 or TRBV12-4 and TRBJ1-1, with D hard to call. This CDR3 is 12 amino acids long. Trimming took off 7 bases at V and 8 bases at J, with 14 bases between the two ends.

CDR3 in amino acids: CASSFGTSVSDTQYF. DNA of the CDR3: TGTGCCAGCAGTTTCGGGACTAGCGTTTCAGATACGCAGTATTTT. The V gene is TRBV28, the J gene TRBJ2-3, with 10 nucleotides matching TRBD2. V shed 3 bases and J 4 bases; nucleotides not matched to a gene: 4. CDR3 length equals 15 residues. Looked up from germline, CDR1 is MDHEN and CDR2 is SYDVKM.

The J gene is TRBJ1-1, the V gene TRBV6-5, with D possibly TRBD1 on 6 matching bases. Trimming shortened V by 7 bases and J by 6 bases, and 21 bases separated the two germline ends. Looked up from germline, CDR1 is MNHEY and CDR2 is SVGAGI. This CDR3 is built from 15 residues. CDR3 nucleotides: TGTGCCAGCACCCGAATTGGGGGCGCTTGGTCTGAAGCTTTCTTT. Its protein is CASTRIGGAWSEAFF.

The chain uses TRBV5-1 and TRBJ2-7; the D is unclear. The CDR3 runs to 14 residues. CDR1 is SGHRS, CDR2 YFSETQ, per germline. The ends were cut back, 2 bases at V and 1 base at J, with 10 bases in the middle. The CDR3: CASSFSVRSYEQYF. CDR3 bases: TGCGCCAGCAGCTTTTCAGTCAGATCCTACGAGCAGTACTTC.

This chain joins TRBV5-1 and TRBJ2-2; D might be TRBD1 (6 bases). Trimming pared 6 bases from V and 6 bases from J, leaving 24 bases between. The CDR3 sequence is 17 residues long. CDR1 is SGHRS and CDR2 is YFSETQ in the germline V gene. CDR3 amino acids: CASKMGARTINPGELFF. CDR3 DNA: TGCGCCAGCAAGATGGGGGCTCGAACCATAAACCCCGGGGAGCTGTTTTTT. Variable domain in full (rest from reference TRBV5-1 and TRBJ2-2): KAGVTQTPRYLIKTRGQQVTLSCSPISGHRSVSWYQQTPGQGLQFLFEYFSETQRNKGNFPGRFSGRQFSNSRSEMNVSTLELGDSALYLCASKMGARTINPGELFFGEGSRLTVL.

CDR3 amino acids: CASSLVGLANTGELFF. The CDR3 DNA reads as TGCGCCAGCAGCTTGGTGGGACTAGCAAACACCGGGGAGCTGTTTTTT. The gene calls are TRBV5-1 and TRBJ2-2; TRBD2 matches at 9 bases. There are 16 residues in the CDR3. Unmatched junction bases numbered 2, after V lost 0 bases and J lost 2 bases. CDR1 and CDR2 from the germline V gene are SGHRS and YFSETQ.

J is TRBJ1-6 and V is TRBV27; D unclear. Germline CDR1 is MNHEY and CDR2 is SMNVEV (reference sequence). The CDR3 totals 15 residues. Trimming left V 6 bases short and J 9 bases short, with 18 bases between. CDR3 loop: CASSTTGGARSPLHF. DNA for the CDR3: TGTGCCAGCAGCACCACCGGAGGAGCACGTTCACCCCTCCACTTT.

The rearrangement joins TRBV5-1 to TRBJ1-5; D is undetermined. The CDR3 is made up of 19 amino acids. V dropped 3 bases and J dropped 0 bases, with 22 bases sitting between them. From germline, CDR1 is SGHRS and CDR2 YFSETQ. The CDR3 reads CASSCLTRRNVGSNQPQHF. The CDR3 nucleotides read TGCGCCAGCAGCTGTTTGACACGAAGAAACGTTGGTAGCAATCAGCCCCAGCATTTT.

This rearrangement joins TRBV10-2 to TRBJ2-5; D is perhaps TRBD2 (5 bases). V dropped 6 bases and J dropped 7 bases, with 12 bases sitting between them. Germline values: CDR1 WSHSY, CDR2 SAAADI. There are 12 residues in the CDR3. The CDR3: CASREDWRTQYF. CDR3 in DNA: TGCGCCAGCAGGGAGGACTGGCGGACCCAGTACTTC.

J is TRBJ2-5 and V is TRBV7-9; 11 bases match TRBD2. Germline loops: CDR1 SEHNR, CDR2 FQNEAQ (reference sequence). V lost 1 base and J lost 4; bases outside the gene matches: 14. The CDR3 has 19 residues. The CDR3 DNA is TGTGCCAGCAGCTTAGGATGGGTGGTAGCGGGGGGGCCCGGAGAGACCCAGTACTTC. Residues: CASSLGWVVAGGPGETQYF.

This chain uses TRBV20-1 with TRBJ2-5; tentatively, D is TRBD2 (6 bases). Germline values: CDR1 DFQATT, CDR2 SNEGSKA (reference sequence). The CDR3 length is 15 residues. With 3 bases removed from V and 5 bases from J, the gap between germline ends came to 19 bases. Written as DNA, the CDR3 is TGCAGTGCTAGTAGTCCGCGGGGCGCACCGGAGACCCAGTACTTC. It encodes CSASSPRGAPETQYF.

The chain uses TRBV2 and TRBJ2-1; TRBD1 might be the D (5 bases). CDR1 SNHLY and CDR2 FYNNEI come from the germline V gene. The germline V and J ends were trimmed by 6 bases and 9 bases, with 12 bases remaining between them. CDR3 size: 12 residues. CDR3 sequence reads: CASSPGFSEQFF. The CDR3 DNA sequence: TGTGCCAGCAGCCCAGGGTTCAGTGAGCAGTTCTTC.

The rearrangement links TRBV5-1 to TRBJ2-1; 7 nucleotides match TRBD2. The CDR3 length is 16 residues. With V trimmed by 1 base and J by 0 bases, 4 bases remained unmatched. The germline CDR1 and CDR2 sequences are SGHRS and YFSETQ. The CDR3 loop reads CASSLTASGSYNEQFF. The CDR3 DNA reads as TGCGCCAGCAGCTTGACCGCTAGCGGCTCCTACAATGAGCAGTTCTTC. Full variable domain (rest looked up from reference TRBV5-1 and TRBJ2-1): KAGVTQTPRYLIKTRGQQVTLSCSPISGHRSVSWYQQTPGQGLQFLFEYFSETQRNKGNFPGRFSGRQFSNSRSEMNVSTLELGDSALYLCASSLTASGSYNEQFFGPGTRLTVL.

V and J are TRBV11-2 and TRBJ1-1, with D uncertain. The CDR3 is 15 amino acids. The germline CDR1 and CDR2 sequences are SGHAT and FQNNGV. Trimming took 3 bases from V and 3 from J, leaving 14 bases between them. The CDR3 sequence is CASSFVGSVDTEAFF. In DNA, the CDR3 is TGTGCCAGCAGCTTTGTGGGGAGTGTAGACACTGAAGCTTTCTTT.

This clone appeared many times. This rearrangement joins TRBV11-2 to TRBJ2-1; a possible D gene is TRBD1 (5 bases). There are 15 residues in the CDR3. The V end lost 5 bases, the J end lost 0 bases, and 11 bases lay between the germline ends. Looked up from germline, CDR1 is SGHAT and CDR2 is FQNNGV. CDR3 in amino acids: CASSKQVSSYNEQFF. In DNA, the CDR3 is TGTGCCAGCAGCAAACAGGTTAGCTCCTACAATGAGCAGTTCTTC.

The chain has TRBV15 and TRBJ1-6; the match to TRBD1 covers 7 bases. Germline loops: CDR1 LNHNV, CDR2 YYDKDF (reference sequence). This CDR3 is 18 amino acids long. V lost 4 bases and J lost 0; bases outside the gene matches: 9. The CDR3 nucleotides read TGTGCCACCAGCAAGTCGACAGGGAAAAGCTCCTATAATTCACCCCTCCACTTT. Its translation is CATSKSTGKSSYNSPLHF.

This clone was counted at least ten times. The chain carries TRBV6-6 and TRBJ2-3, with a tentative D call TRBD1 (7 bases). Germline V gene lookup returns CDR1 MNHNY and CDR2 SVGAGI (reference sequence). With 6 bases removed from V and 2 bases from J, the gap between germline ends came to 12 bases. CDR3 length: 14 residues. The CDR3 spells CASRRDSNTDTQYF. The CDR3, as DNA: TGTGCCAGCAGGCGGGACAGTAACACAGATACGCAGTATTTT.

This clone has just a few counts. The rearrangement uses TRBV6-5 and TRBJ2-7; maybe TRBD2 (5 bases). V gave up 6 bases and J gave up 3 bases, with 9 bases separating them. The CDR3 is 12 amino acids. CDR1 is MNHEY, CDR2 SVGAGI, per germline. The CDR3 sequence: CASRGDRYEQYF. In DNA, the CDR3 is TGTGCCAGCAGGGGAGACCGCTACGAGCAGTACTTC.

The V call is TRBV7-7, the J call TRBJ2-2; 7 nucleotides agree with TRBD2. Germline V gives CDR1 SSHAT, CDR2 FNYEAQ (reference sequence). The CDR3 is 15 amino acids. V lost 3 bases, J lost 7 bases, and 8 bases stayed unmatched. CDR3 nucleotides: TGTGCCAGCAGCTTGGGCGGGGGTCTTGGCGGGGAGCTGTTTTTT. It yields the protein CASSLGGGLGGELFF.